Each of the 30 T cell receptor beta chains below was sequenced from the same sample in a study of tumor-infiltrating lymphocytes in localized non-small cell lung cancer. Assay: immunoSEQ multiplex PCR; the TCRdb copy retains only in-frame clones and omits some. The table records about 24,000 clones, roughly 64% of them present only once. Specimen: lung tumor tissue. The receptors derive from a human donor with non-small cell lung cancer.

This chain connects TRBV7-7 to TRBJ2-7; 13 bases line up with TRBD2. The germline CDR1 and CDR2 sequences are SSHAT and FNYEAQ (reference sequence). The CDR3 sequence is 20 residues long. Trimming cost V 5 bases and J 5 bases; bases outside gene matches: 21. The CDR3 DNA reads as TGTGCCAGCAGCCGGGACATAGGACTAGCGGGAGACGGAAGGGCTGACGAGCAGTACTTC. Encoded protein: CASSRDIGLAGDGRADEQYF. The whole variable domain, filled in from reference TRBV7-7 and TRBJ2-7, reads GAGVSQSPRYKVTKRGQDVTLRCDPISSHATLYWYQQALGQGPEFLTYFNYEAQPDKSGLPSDRFSAERPEGSISTLTIQRTEQRDSAMYRCASSRDIGLAGDGRADEQYFGPGTRLTVT.

There are a few counts of this clone. The chain carries TRBV9 and TRBJ1-2, with D maybe TRBD1 (5 bases). V gave up 4 bases and J gave up 4 bases, with 14 bases separating them. The germline V gene encodes CDR1 SGDLS and CDR2 YYNGEE. The CDR3 is 14 residues long. The CDR3 DNA reads TGTGCCAGCAGCCCAAGGGGCCAGGCCTATGGCTACACCTTC. Its protein product is CASSPRGQAYGYTF.

This clone was seen once. The V call is TRBV14, the J call TRBJ2-5; a weak D match, TRBD2 (7 bases). Trimming left V 0 bases short and J 4 bases short, with 21 bases between. This CDR3 contains 18 residues. Germline V CDR1 and CDR2: SGHDN, FVKESK. The CDR3 nucleotides read TGTGCCAGCAGCCAAGAAGGGGTCTGGGGGGGGCCCAGAGAGACCCAGTACTTC. The encoded protein is CASSQEGVWGGPRETQYF.

In this sample, this clone turned up a few times. The chain links TRBV2 to TRBJ2-3; D is uncertain. CDR1 SNHLY and CDR2 FYNNEI come from the germline V gene. The CDR3 consists of 13 residues. Trimming removed 6 bases from V and 2 bases from J, with 9 bases in between. The CDR3 bases are TGTGCCAGCAGCAAGGACCTCACAGATACGCAGTATTTT. Its translation is CASSKDLTDTQYF.

The chain uses TRBV5-4 and TRBJ2-1; a possible D gene is TRBD2 (6 bases). CDR3 length: 16 residues. The V gene's germline CDR1 is SGHNT and CDR2 YYREEE (reference sequence). V was clipped by 4 bases and J by 4 bases, with 18 bases between them. In nucleotides, the CDR3 is TGTGCCAGCAGCCCTACCGGGACTGGGGTTTACAATGAGCAGTTCTTC. Translated, it gives CASSPTGTGVYNEQFF.

This chain connects TRBV7-2 to TRBJ1-1; no reliable D call. V lost 0 bases and J 4 bases, leaving 15 bases between the germline ends. Germline V lookup: CDR1 SGHTA, CDR2 FQGNSA. This CDR3 has 16 residues. The CDR3 sequence: CASSLAPTGRSTEAFF. In nucleotides, the CDR3 is TGTGCCAGCAGCTTAGCTCCGACGGGTCGGTCCACTGAAGCTTTCTTT.

Written as DNA, the CDR3 is TGTGCCAGCAGTGAAATGATTGGACTCTATGGCTACACCTTC. As protein: CASSEMIGLYGYTF. The rearrangement joins TRBV6-1 to TRBJ1-2; D unresolved. Germline CDR1 MNHNS, CDR2 SASEGT. There are 14 residues in the CDR3. Trimming removed 2 bases from V and 4 bases from J, with 11 bases in between.

J is TRBJ2-1 and V is TRBV5-8; D ambiguous. The V and J ends lost 0 bases and 4 bases respectively, with 14 bases between them. Germline lookup yields CDR1 SGHTS and CDR2 YDEGEE. The length of the CDR3 is 16 residues. CDR3 protein: CASSLGLPLGYNEQFF. Written as DNA, the CDR3 is TGTGCCAGCAGCTTGGGGCTACCCCTCGGGTACAATGAGCAGTTCTTC.

The V call is TRBV11-2, the J call TRBJ1-1, with D unresolved. V was trimmed by 7 bases and J by 4 bases, leaving 16 bases between them. Germline lookup yields CDR1 SGHAT and CDR2 FQNNGV. The CDR3 totals 14 residues. CDR3 protein: CASTPGDRITEAFF. The CDR3 DNA sequence: TGTGCCAGCACCCCAGGTGATAGGATCACTGAAGCTTTCTTT.

The count of this clone is one. The genes are TRBV2 and TRBJ2-3; D remains unclear. Germline values: CDR1 SNHLY, CDR2 FYNNEI. The CDR3 length is 13 residues. Trimming shortened V by 5 bases and J by 5 bases, and 11 bases separated the two germline ends. CDR3 loop: CASSTLVGDTQYF. DNA of the CDR3: TGTGCCAGCAGTACCCTGGTGGGAGATACGCAGTATTTT.

This sequence joins TRBV4-1 and TRBJ2-3; maybe TRBD1 (5 bases). The CDR3 totals 18 residues. V shed 0 bases and J shed 1 base, with 17 bases lying between them. In germline, CDR1 is MGHRA, CDR2 YSYEKL. The CDR3 DNA reads TGCGCCAGCAGCCAAGACTCCACCCGTGGGGCCGGCACAGATACGCAGTATTTT. Amino acid sequence: CASSQDSTRGAGTDTQYF.

The chain carries TRBV10-2 and TRBJ1-5; TRBD1 matches 8 bases. Germline values: CDR1 WSHSY, CDR2 SAAADI. Trimming took 6 bases from V and 3 from J; bases not matched to a gene: 13. The CDR3 spans 17 residues. DNA of the CDR3: TGCGCCAGCAGCGTTGGAGACAGGGGCTACGACAATCAGCCCCAGCATTTT. It is translated as CASSVGDRGYDNQPQHF.

The V and J genes are TRBV11-2 and TRBJ2-2; 7 bases align to TRBD1. The CDR3 runs to 14 residues. The germline gives CDR1 SGHAT, CDR2 FQNNGV. V lost 4 bases, J lost 3 bases, and 2 bases stayed unmatched. For the CDR3, the DNA is TGTGCCAGCAGCTCCGACAGGGACACCGGGGAGCTGTTTTTT. Its protein product is CASSSDRDTGELFF.

This chain connects TRBV28 to TRBJ1-2; no reliable D call. With 3 bases removed from V and 8 bases from J, the gap between germline ends came to 19 bases. This CDR3 region has 15 residues. CDR1 is MDHEN and CDR2 is SYDVKM in the germline V gene. The CDR3 region has the DNA TGTGCCAGCAGTTTCTCCGACCGCCTCCGCACGGGCTACACCTTC. Protein sequence: CASSFSDRLRTGYTF.

The CDR3, as DNA: TGCGCCAGCAGCCAGGATGTTACAGGGGGGGCCTTCAATCAGCCCCAGCATTTT. Its protein is CASSQDVTGGAFNQPQHF. The genes are TRBV4-1 and TRBJ1-5, with 8 positions matching TRBD1. Trimming at V came to 3 bases and at J to 3 bases, leaving 13 bases not matched to a gene. CDR1 MGHRA and CDR2 YSYEKL come from the germline V gene. This CDR3 has 18 residues.

The chain carries TRBV5-6 and TRBJ2-7, with 10 nucleotides matching TRBD2. Germline trimming cut 1 base from V and 6 bases from J; bases unmatched to any gene: 4. This CDR3 has 14 amino acids. Per the germline V gene, CDR1 is SGHDT and CDR2 is YYEEEE. The CDR3 spells CASSLRLAGVEQYF. The DNA for the CDR3 is TGTGCCAGCAGCTTGAGGCTAGCGGGAGTCGAGCAGTACTTC.

This clone was found once. The chain carries TRBV5-1 and TRBJ2-3; TRBD2 aligns across 12 bases. V shed 2 bases and J 8 bases; nucleotides not matched to a gene: 6. This CDR3 has 15 residues. Germline lookup yields CDR1 SGHRS and CDR2 YFSETQ. CDR3 residues: CASSLYGTSGPTQYF. The DNA of the CDR3 is TGCGCCAGCAGCTTATATGGGACTAGCGGGCCTACGCAGTATTTT.

The rearrangement joins TRBV30 to TRBJ2-5; D is perhaps TRBD1 (5 bases). The ends were cut back, 0 bases at V and 7 bases at J, with 12 bases in the middle. CDR1 and CDR2 (germline): GTSNPN, SVGIG (reference sequence). There are 13 residues in the CDR3. This CDR3 is CAWSVARVGTQYF. DNA of the CDR3: TGTGCCTGGAGTGTAGCCAGGGTGGGGACCCAGTACTTC.

The gene calls are TRBV6-5 and TRBJ1-1; D is ambiguous. Germline V gene sequence: CDR1 MNHEY, CDR2 SVGAGI. This CDR3 comprises 12 residues. The V end was cut by 4 bases, the J end by 9 bases, with 12 bases between. The CDR3 DNA is TGTGCCAGCAGTTTAGGACGGAGAAAAGCTTTCTTT. Translating gives CASSLGRRKAFF.

The chain is built from TRBV27 and TRBJ2-7; no reliable D call. The CDR3 length is 14 residues. V lost 3 bases and J lost 3, with 12 bases in between. Germline V CDR1 and CDR2: MNHEY, SMNVEV (reference sequence). The CDR3 DNA reads as TGTGCCAGCAGTTTGGGTCCCTCTCTCTACGAGCAGTACTTC. This gives the protein CASSLGPSLYEQYF.

The chain uses TRBV5-1 and TRBJ1-1, with 12 bases that match TRBD1. The ends lost 3 bases at V and 6 bases at J; junction bases unmatched: 12. CDR1 is SGHRS and CDR2 is YFSETQ in the germline V gene. CDR3 length: 17 amino acids. The CDR3 DNA reads TGCGCCAGCAGCTGGACCGGGACAGGGGGCGCCGGGGCTGAAGCTTTCTTT. Its protein is CASSWTGTGGAGAEAFF. The variable domain in full, with the rest retrieved from reference TRBV5-1 and TRBJ1-1, is KAGVTQTPRYLIKTRGQQVTLSCSPISGHRSVSWYQQTPGQGLQFLFEYFSETQRNKGNFPGRFSGRQFSNSRSEMNVSTLELGDSALYLCASSWTGTGGAGAEAFFGQGTRLTVV.

The chain combines TRBV27 with TRBJ2-7, with 8 positions matching TRBD2. CDR1 is MNHEY, CDR2 SMNVEV, per germline (reference sequence). Trimming cost V 6 bases and J 3 bases; bases outside gene matches: 10. The CDR3 covers 15 residues. CDR3 residues: CASRRKREPSYEQYF. The CDR3 DNA reads TGTGCCAGCAGGAGGAAGCGGGAGCCTAGCTACGAGCAGTACTTC.

This clone has just a few counts. The chain employs TRBV18 and TRBJ1-1; D perhaps matches TRBD1 (6 bases). Trimming removed 2 bases from V and 0 bases from J, with 13 bases in between. Germline V gene data show CDR1 as KGHSH and CDR2 as LQKENI. CDR3 size: 16 residues. CDR3 bases: TGTGCCAGCTCACCAAATACAGGGACCCTGAACACTGAAGCTTTCTTT. Residues: CASSPNTGTLNTEAFF.

This chain joins TRBV28 and TRBJ1-5, with a tentative D call TRBD1 (6 bases). The V and J ends lost 6 bases and 5 bases respectively, with 17 bases between them. Per the germline V gene, CDR1 is MDHEN and CDR2 is SYDVKM. The CDR3 length is 15 residues. The CDR3 loop is CASRLPRTEDQPQHF. DNA for the CDR3: TGTGCCAGCAGATTGCCCAGGACAGAAGATCAGCCCCAGCATTTT. Drawing the rest from reference TRBV28 and TRBJ1-5, the complete variable domain is DVKVTQSSRYLVKRTGEKVFLECVQDMDHENMFWYRQDPGLGLRLIYFSYDVKMKEKGDIPEGYSVSREKKERFSLILESASTNQTSMYLCASRLPRTEDQPQHFGDGTRLSIL.

This clone has just a few counts. The CDR3 loop is CASSPSGTGQGAEAFF. The CDR3 DNA sequence: TGTGCCAGCTCACCATCAGGCACAGGGCAGGGGGCTGAAGCTTTCTTT. The chain combines TRBV18 with TRBJ1-1, with TRBD1 matching over 7 bases. The CDR3 sequence is 16 residues long. V lost 2 bases to trimming and J lost 6 bases; unmatched junction nucleotides: 12. Germline V gene sequence: CDR1 KGHSH, CDR2 LQKENI.

This clone turned up a few times. The gene calls are TRBV25-1 and TRBJ2-2, with unresolved D. Trimming removed 6 bases at V and 4 bases at J, with 15 bases between. Germline assignment: CDR1 MGHDK and CDR2 SYGVNS. The length of the CDR3 is 15 residues. CDR3 sequence reads: CASSGGPVGTGELFF. The DNA of the CDR3 is TGTGCCAGCAGCGGCGGTCCAGTAGGCACCGGGGAGCTGTTTTTT.

This CDR3 reads CASSKGGAYTEAFF. For the CDR3, the DNA is TGTGCCAGTAGTAAAGGGGGCGCTTACACTGAAGCTTTCTTT. This rearrangement joins TRBV19 to TRBJ1-1, with TRBD1 matching 7 bases. Trimming took 4 bases from V and 3 from J; bases not matched to a gene: 5. Germline V gene data show CDR1 as LNHDA and CDR2 as SQIVND (reference sequence). CDR3 length: 14 amino acids.

The CDR3 sequence is CASSLTPDNEQFF. Here the CDR3 DNA reads TGTGCCAGCAGCTTAACGCCAGACAATGAGCAGTTCTTC. The chain combines TRBV11-3 with TRBJ2-1; D remains ambiguous. Trimming took off 2 bases at V and 5 bases at J, with 7 bases between the two ends. The germline V gene has CDR1 SGHNT and CDR2 YENEEA. The length of the CDR3 is 13 residues.

The chain employs TRBV7-9 and TRBJ2-7; 11 bases match TRBD2. The CDR3 totals 15 residues. CDR1 SEHNR and CDR2 FQNEAQ come from the germline V gene (reference sequence). With V trimmed by 6 bases and J by 8 bases, 12 bases remained unmatched. The CDR3 here is CASSLTSGDLRKQYF. Here the CDR3 DNA reads TGTGCCAGCAGTCTGACTAGCGGGGACCTACGAAAGCAGTACTTC.

The chain is built from TRBV10-3 and TRBJ1-3, with D perhaps matching TRBD1 (6 bases). Trimming cost V 7 bases and J 7 bases, with 14 bases left between them. Per germline, CDR1 ENHRY and CDR2 SYGVKD. The CDR3 consists of 13 residues. CDR3 nucleotides: TGTGCCATCACCCCGATAGGGGGGAACACCATATATTTT. Protein product: CAITPIGGNTIYF.